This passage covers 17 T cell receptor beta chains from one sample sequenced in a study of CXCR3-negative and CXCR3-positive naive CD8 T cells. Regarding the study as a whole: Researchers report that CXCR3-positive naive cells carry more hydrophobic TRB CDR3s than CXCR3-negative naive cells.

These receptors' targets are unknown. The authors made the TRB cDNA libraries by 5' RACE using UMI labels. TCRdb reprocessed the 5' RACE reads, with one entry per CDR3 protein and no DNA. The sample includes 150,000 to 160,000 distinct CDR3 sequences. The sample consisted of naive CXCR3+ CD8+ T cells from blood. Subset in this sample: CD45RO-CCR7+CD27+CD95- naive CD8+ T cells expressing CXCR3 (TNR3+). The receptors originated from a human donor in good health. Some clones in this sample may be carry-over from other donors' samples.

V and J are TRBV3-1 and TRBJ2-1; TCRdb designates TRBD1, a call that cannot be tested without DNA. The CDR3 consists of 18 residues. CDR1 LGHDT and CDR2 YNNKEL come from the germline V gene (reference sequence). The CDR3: CASSQDLLQGISYNEQFF.

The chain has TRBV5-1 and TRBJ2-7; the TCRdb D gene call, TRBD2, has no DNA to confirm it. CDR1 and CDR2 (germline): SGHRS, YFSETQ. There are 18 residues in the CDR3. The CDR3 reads CASSFRPGLAASRGEQYF.

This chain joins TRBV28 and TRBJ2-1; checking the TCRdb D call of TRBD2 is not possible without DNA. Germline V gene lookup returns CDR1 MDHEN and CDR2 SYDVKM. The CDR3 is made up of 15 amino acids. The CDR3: CASSLGLAGVGEQFF.

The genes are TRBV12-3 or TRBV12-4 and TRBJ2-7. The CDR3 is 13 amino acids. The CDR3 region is CAGSLRRGFEQYF.

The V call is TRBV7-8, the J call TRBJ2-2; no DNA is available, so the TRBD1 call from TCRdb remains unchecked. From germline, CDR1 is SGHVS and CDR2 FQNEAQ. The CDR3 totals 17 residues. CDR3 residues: CASSLRLGRENTGELFF.

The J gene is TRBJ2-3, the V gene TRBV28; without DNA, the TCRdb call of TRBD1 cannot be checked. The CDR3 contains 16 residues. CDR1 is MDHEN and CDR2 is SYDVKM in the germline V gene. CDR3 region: CASSQYRGQGEDTQYF.

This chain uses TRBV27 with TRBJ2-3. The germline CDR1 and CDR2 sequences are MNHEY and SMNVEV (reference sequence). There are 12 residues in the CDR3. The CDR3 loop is CASSANTDTQYF.

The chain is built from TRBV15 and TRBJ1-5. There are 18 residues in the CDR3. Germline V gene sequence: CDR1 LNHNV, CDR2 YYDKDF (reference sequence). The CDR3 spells CATSNELARPLSNQPQHF. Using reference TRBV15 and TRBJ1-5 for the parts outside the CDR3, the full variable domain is DAMVIQNPRYQVTQFGKPVTLSCSQTLNHNVMYWYQQKSSQAPKLLFHYYDKDFNNEADTPDNFQSRRPNTSFCFLDIRSPGLGDTAMYLCATSNELARPLSNQPQHFGDGTRLSIL.

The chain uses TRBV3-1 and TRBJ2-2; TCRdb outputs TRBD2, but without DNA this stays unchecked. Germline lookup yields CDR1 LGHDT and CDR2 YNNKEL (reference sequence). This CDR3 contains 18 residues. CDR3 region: CASSLRWEWGPRTGELFF. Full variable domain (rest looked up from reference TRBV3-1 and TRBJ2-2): DTAVSQTPKYLVTQMGNDKSIKCEQNLGHDTMYWYKQDSKKFLKIMFSYNNKELIINETVPNRFSPKSPDKAHLNLHINSLELGDSAVYFCASSLRWEWGPRTGELFFGEGSRLTVL.

The CDR3 spells CASNPRTSLHEQFF. The rearrangement joins TRBV5-4 to TRBJ2-1; TCRdb's assignment of TRBD2 cannot be checked, as there is no DNA. This CDR3 has 14 amino acids. Germline V gene sequence: CDR1 SGHNT, CDR2 YYREEE (reference sequence).

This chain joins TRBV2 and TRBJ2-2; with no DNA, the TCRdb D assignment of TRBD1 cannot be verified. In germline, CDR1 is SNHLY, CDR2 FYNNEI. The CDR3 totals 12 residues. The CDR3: CASTPTGGELFF.

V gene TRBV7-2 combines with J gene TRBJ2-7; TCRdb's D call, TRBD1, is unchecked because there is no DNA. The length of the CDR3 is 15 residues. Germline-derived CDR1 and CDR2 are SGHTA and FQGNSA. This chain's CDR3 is CASSTTGTGFYEQYF.

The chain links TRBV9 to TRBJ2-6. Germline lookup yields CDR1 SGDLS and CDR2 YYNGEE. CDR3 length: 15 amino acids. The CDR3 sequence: CASGPGYSGANVLTF.

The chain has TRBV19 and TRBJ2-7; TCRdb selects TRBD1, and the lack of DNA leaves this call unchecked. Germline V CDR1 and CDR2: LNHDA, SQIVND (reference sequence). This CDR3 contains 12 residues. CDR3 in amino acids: CASSIGAGEQYF.

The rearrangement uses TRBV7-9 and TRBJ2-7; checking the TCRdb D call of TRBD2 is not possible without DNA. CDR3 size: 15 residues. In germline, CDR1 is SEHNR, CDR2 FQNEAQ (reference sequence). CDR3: CATSSRVAGAGEQYF.

The CDR3 loop reads CASSYSMGPSGRGETQYF. The chain recombines TRBV6-5 with TRBJ2-5; the TRBD2 assignment by TCRdb is unverifiable without DNA. Germline V lookup: CDR1 MNHEY, CDR2 SVGAGI. The CDR3 is made up of 18 amino acids.

This CDR3 is CASSDGPGTQYF. The chain carries TRBV11-2 and TRBJ2-5; the TRBD1 assignment by TCRdb is unverifiable without DNA. The CDR3 is 12 residues long. Germline V CDR1 and CDR2: SGHAT, FQNNGV.